This TCR beta chain was profiled in a study of T cells in narcolepsy. About the study: Healthy controls were enrolled alongside patients with narcolepsy type 1 or type 2. General study findings and limits: HCRT-specific and TRIB2-specific autoreactive clonotypes appeared among same-patient CSF and blood CD4+ clonotypes. In some patient and control memory CD4+ samples, autoreactive clones were absent. Reportedly, autoreactive clonotypes were serially detected in patients' blood but not controls'.

This CDR3 region has 14 residues. Trimming took 6 bases from V and 5 from J, leaving 16 bases between them. Per the germline V gene, CDR1 is MNHEY and CDR2 is SVGAGI. TCRdb's table, derived via immunoSEQ multiplex PCR, lists solely in-frame clones and lacks some. The table has under 35,000 clones, 80% to 85% seen once. About this clone itself: Its antigen is as yet unknown.

The sample consisted of memory (CD45RA-) CD4+ T cells from blood. The receptor's source is a human donor in good health. This chain joins TRBV6-5 and TRBJ2-5, with D perhaps TRBD1 (6 bases). The DNA for the CDR3 is TGTGCCAGCAGACAAGGACAGCCTTATGAGACCCAGTACTTC. It translates to CASRQGQPYETQYF.